Detailed here is one TCR beta chain. This entry comes from a study of blood T cell repertoires in COVID-19. Study background: Samples taken during acute and convalescent COVID-19 were collected in the United States, Italy and Spain. The cDNA or gDNA used as material had been derived from T cells, B-cell-depleted T cells, or PBMCs.

Trimming removed 10 bases at V and 2 bases at J, with 21 bases between. CDR3 length equals 16 residues. Germline V CDR1 and CDR2: MNHEY, SMNVEV (reference sequence). In the source study's methods: Amplification of reference gene primers provided the estimated nucleated cell counts. TCRdb's table, derived via immunoSEQ multiplex PCR, lists solely in-frame clones and lacks some. V and J calls and clone size are copied from that table; D and trimming were computed from the DNA. Seen here are under 350,000 clones, roughly 90% observed once, and the top ten hold about 5%. The clonotype was recovered from a man in his forties with acute or convalescent COVID-19. This chain uses TRBV27 with TRBJ1-3; perhaps TRBD1 as D (6 bases). The sequenced material came from peripheral blood. The CDR3 sequence is CAILEIQGGTGNTIYF. The DNA for the CDR3 is TGTGCCATCCTAGAAATACAGGGTGGCACTGGAAACACCATATATTTT.